Following are 15 T cell receptor beta chains from one sample sequenced in a study of blood T cell repertoires in COVID-19. TCRdb's table, derived via immunoSEQ multiplex PCR, lists solely in-frame clones and lacks some. The sample records roughly 260,000 clones, about 90% being singletons. The source material was peripheral blood. The receptors shown here come from a person aged 18 to 35 with COVID-19, enrolled during active disease.

The chain uses TRBV24-1 and TRBJ1-5, with 7 bases matching TRBD1. Trimming took 4 bases from V and 3 from J; bases not matched to a gene: 11. Germline V gives CDR1 KGHDR, CDR2 SFDVKD. The length of the CDR3 is 17 residues. CDR3 sequence: CATSDRTGRGDNQPQHF. CDR3 nucleotides: TGTGCCACCAGTGACAGGACAGGCCGCGGGGACAATCAGCCCCAGCATTTT.

This clone was detected only once. The genes are TRBV21-1 and TRBJ2-2; the D call in the table, TRBD1, was not verified against the DNA. TRBV21-1 is marked as a pseudogene. This CDR3 has 18 amino acids. CDR3 region: CASSSPPDRGPGTGELFF. Here the CDR3 DNA reads TGTGCCAGCAGCTCCCCGCCGGACAGGGGGCCGGGCACCGGGGAGCTGTTTTTT.

This clone was picked up many times. The V call is TRBV7-7, the J call TRBJ2-1; 7 nucleotides line up with TRBD2. CDR3 length: 15 residues. CDR1 is SSHAT and CDR2 is FNYEAQ in the germline V gene (reference sequence). V was clipped by 1 base and J by 7 bases; unmatched bases: 7. The CDR3 region has the DNA TGTGCCAGCAGCTTAGTGGCGGGAGATCGTAATGAGCAGTTCTTC. Amino acid sequence: CASSLVAGDRNEQFF.

The chain employs TRBV6-2 or TRBV6-3 and TRBJ1-5; D unresolved. This CDR3 comprises 15 residues. Deletions cut 5 bases from V and 5 bases from J, with 16 bases between. The V gene's germline CDR1 is MNHEY and CDR2 SVGEGT. The CDR3 region has the DNA TGTGCCAGCAGTCTTGATCTGGGTGACTATCAGCCCCAGCATTTT. Protein sequence: CASSLDLGDYQPQHF.

The chain uses TRBV11-2 and TRBJ2-7; TRBD2 is a possible D gene (6 bases). This CDR3 has 13 amino acids. V shed 1 base and J shed 3 bases, with 7 bases lying between them. Germline CDR1 is SGHAT and CDR2 is FQNNGV. The CDR3 loop reads CASSLGGNYEQYF. The CDR3 region has the DNA TGTGCCAGCAGCTTAGGCGGGAACTACGAGCAGTACTTC.

The chain couples TRBV25-1 to TRBJ1-2; D is ambiguous. Trimming took off 2 bases at V and 5 bases at J, with 12 bases between the two ends. This CDR3 has 14 residues. Germline V CDR1 and CDR2: MGHDK, SYGVNS. CDR3 region: CASSESFEGYGYTF. The CDR3 coding sequence is TGTGCCAGCAGTGAAAGCTTTGAGGGTTATGGCTACACCTTC.

J is TRBJ1-2 and V is TRBV7-9, with a possible D match to TRBD1 (6 bases). The germline gives CDR1 SEHNR, CDR2 FQNEAQ (reference sequence). CDR3 length: 13 amino acids. V shed 7 bases and J shed 8 bases, with 17 bases lying between them. Here the CDR3 reads CASNPPGAGGYTF. The CDR3 bases are TGTGCCAGCAACCCCCCAGGGGCCGGGGGCTACACCTTC. Filled out from reference TRBV7-9 and TRBJ1-2, the complete variable domain reads DTGVSQNPRHKITKRGQNVTFRCDPISEHNRLYWYRQTLGQGPEFLTYFQNEAQLEKSRLLSDRFSAERPKGSFSTLEIQRTEQGDSAMYLCASNPPGAGGYTFGSGTRLTVV.

The chain couples TRBV15 to TRBJ2-5; 7 nucleotides align to TRBD2. This CDR3 is built from 14 residues. With 1 base clipped from V and 5 bases from J, the junction kept 4 bases outside the gene matches. CDR1 and CDR2 from the germline V gene are LNHNV and YYDKDF (reference sequence). This CDR3 reads CATSRGGRFETQYF. CDR3 nucleotide sequence: TGTGCCACCAGCAGAGGCGGGAGATTTGAGACCCAGTACTTC.

The CDR3 sequence: CSVVRDWQETQYF. As DNA, the CDR3 is TGCAGCGTTGTGCGTGACTGGCAAGAGACCCAGTACTTC. The chain employs TRBV29-1 and TRBJ2-5; D not resolved. The CDR3 extends over 13 amino acids. Germline V gives CDR1 SQVTM, CDR2 ANQGSEA. Trimming cost V 4 bases and J 2 bases, with 11 bases left between them.

The rearrangement uses TRBV6-5 and TRBJ1-2; D uncertain. Trimming removed 6 bases at V and 9 bases at J, with 11 bases between. CDR1 is MNHEY, CDR2 SVGAGI, per germline. The CDR3 extends over 11 amino acids. The CDR3: CASRPGWSYTF. CDR3 nucleotides: TGTGCCAGCAGGCCGGGGTGGAGCTACACCTTC.

The gene calls are TRBV18 and TRBJ2-3, with TRBD2 identical over 8 bases. J was trimmed by 0 bases and V by 2 bases; bases with no gene match: 4. Germline values: CDR1 KGHSH, CDR2 LQKENI. The CDR3 is 16 amino acids. The CDR3 loop reads CASSPIAGHSTDTQYF. CDR3 in DNA: TGTGCCAGCTCACCAATAGCGGGACACAGCACAGATACGCAGTATTTT.

The chain is built from TRBV4-2 and TRBJ2-3; D may be TRBD2 (6 bases). The CDR3 runs to 13 residues. V was clipped by 0 bases and J by 11 bases, with 12 bases between them. Germline V gene sequence: CDR1 LGHNA, CDR2 YNFKEQ. CDR3: CASSQDVPGGQYF. CDR3 DNA: TGTGCCAGCAGCCAAGATGTCCCCGGGGGGCAGTATTTT.

The chain carries TRBV13 and TRBJ1-1, with 12 bases lining up with TRBD1. V lost 4 bases, J lost 2 bases, and 5 bases stayed unmatched. The CDR3 spans 16 residues. The germline CDR1 and CDR2 sequences are PRHDT and FYEKMQ (reference sequence). The CDR3 spells CASSSGTGGFNTEAFF. CDR3 coding DNA: TGTGCCAGCAGCTCCGGGACAGGGGGCTTTAACACTGAAGCTTTCTTT. Full variable domain (remainder filled in from reference TRBV13 and TRBJ1-1): AAGVIQSPRHLIKEKRETATLKCYPIPRHDTVYWYQQGPGQDPQFLISFYEKMQSDKGSIPDRFSAQQFSDYHSELNMSSLELGDSALYFCASSSGTGGFNTEAFFGQGTRLTVV.

The chain couples TRBV9 to TRBJ1-4; D is unclear. The CDR3 runs 17 residues. Germline lookup yields CDR1 SGDLS and CDR2 YYNGEE. Trimming removed 0 bases at V and 4 bases at J, with 16 bases between. The CDR3 protein is CASSVDSVGAGNEKLFF. In DNA, the CDR3 is TGTGCCAGCAGCGTAGATTCTGTGGGAGCGGGTAATGAAAAACTGTTTTTT.

V and J are TRBV27 and TRBJ1-2; 7 nucleotides agree with TRBD1. V dropped 6 bases and J dropped 3; count of bases not matched to a gene: 4. CDR3 length equals 13 residues. Per the germline V gene, CDR1 is MNHEY and CDR2 is SMNVEV (reference sequence). The CDR3 nucleotides are TGTGCCAGCAGGGGAGACAGGGACTATGGCTACACCTTC. Protein: CASRGDRDYGYTF.